The next 12 T cell receptor beta chains were all read from a single sample in a study of blood T cell repertoires in COVID-19. Sequenced by immunoSEQ multiplex PCR; TCRdb stores in-frame clones only, minus some. There are some 43,000 clones in the sample; approximately 80% occur only once, and around a quarter lies in the top ten. Sequencing was done on a sample of peripheral blood. The receptors here all came from a woman in her sixties with acute or convalescent COVID-19.

CDR3: CASSQSLSSYNEQFF. The CDR3, as DNA: TGTGCCAGCAGCCAAAGCCTGAGCTCCTACAATGAGCAGTTCTTC. The chain couples TRBV3-1 (or the pseudogene TRBV3-2) to TRBJ2-1; D gene ambiguous. Trimming left V 2 bases short and J 0 bases short, with 8 bases between. CDR1 and CDR2 (germline): LGHDT, YNNKEL (reference sequence). The CDR3 consists of 15 residues.

The genes are TRBV2 and TRBJ2-7, with D maybe TRBD1 (5 bases). The CDR3 has 13 amino acids. Between the trimmed V and J ends, which lost 9 bases and 6 bases, there was a span of 18 bases. Germline CDR1 reads SNHLY; CDR2 reads FYNNEI. The CDR3 DNA sequence: TGTGCCAGTCAGCCCAGGGCCTGGGCCGAGCAGTACTTC. This encodes CASQPRAWAEQYF.

The chain carries TRBV27 and TRBJ2-3; the match to TRBD2 covers 7 bases. The V and J ends lost 5 bases and 3 bases, in that order; junction bases with no gene match: 5. The CDR3 consists of 14 residues. Germline CDR1 is MNHEY and CDR2 is SMNVEV (reference sequence). The CDR3 here is CASSLRLATDTQYF. The CDR3 coding sequence is TGTGCCAGCAGTCTTAGACTAGCTACAGATACGCAGTATTTT.

This clone was counted a few times. J is TRBJ1-5 and V is TRBV7-9, with D perhaps matching TRBD1 (5 bases). Germline loops: CDR1 SEHNR, CDR2 FQNEAQ (reference sequence). The CDR3 totals 15 residues. V was trimmed by 1 base and J by 6 bases, leaving 13 bases between them. CDR3: CASSLGGQGSQPQHF. The CDR3 DNA sequence: TGTGCCAGCAGCTTAGGGGGCCAGGGAAGTCAGCCCCAGCATTTT.

The chain joins TRBV10-2 to TRBJ2-2; TRBD2 matches 7 bases. The V segment lost 8 bases and the J segment 6 bases; nucleotides outside the gene matches: 12. Germline lookup yields CDR1 WSHSY and CDR2 SAAADI. There are 15 residues in the CDR3. CDR3 nucleotide sequence: TGCGCCAGCGGGGGGGGACTATCGCTCGCCGGGGAGCTGTTTTTT. Translation gives CASGGGLSLAGELFF.

The chain uses TRBV24-1 and TRBJ2-2; 13 bases match TRBD2. The CDR3 is 14 amino acids. The V gene's germline CDR1 is KGHDR and CDR2 SFDVKD. The ends lost 7 bases at V and 5 bases at J; junction bases unmatched: 0. CDR3 in amino acids: CATRGLAGTGELFF. The CDR3 DNA is TGTGCCACCAGGGGACTAGCGGGGACCGGGGAGCTGTTTTTT.

This chain connects TRBV9 to TRBJ2-1; 14 positions agree with TRBD2. Per germline, CDR1 SGDLS and CDR2 YYNGEE. J lost 9 bases, V lost 5 bases, and 10 bases had no gene match. The CDR3 is 16 residues long. CDR3 nucleotides: TGTGCCAGCAGAGATGGATGGACTAGCGGGGGGACTGAGCAGTTCTTC. Its protein is CASRDGWTSGGTEQFF.

The chain has TRBV5-3 and TRBJ2-3, with 10 bases identical to TRBD2. TRBV5-3 is identified as an open reading frame with a role that is uncertain. This CDR3 is built from 17 residues. The junction had 7 bases not matched to a gene; V was cut back by 1 base and J by 2 bases. The CDR3 DNA reads TGTGCCAGAAGCTTGCGGGGCCTAGCGGGGGTCACAGATACGCAGTATTTT. This codes for CARSLRGLAGVTDTQYF.

The V call is TRBV6-5, the J call TRBJ2-1; no reliable D call. Trimming took 0 bases from V and 8 from J, leaving 8 bases between them. Germline V CDR1 and CDR2: MNHEY, SVGAGI. The CDR3 length is 13 residues. This CDR3 reads CASSYSIEDEQFF. In DNA form, the CDR3 reads TGTGCCAGCAGTTACTCGATAGAAGATGAGCAGTTCTTC.

The genes are TRBV6-1 and TRBJ1-2; D is ambiguous. Germline CDR1 MNHNS, CDR2 SASEGT. Trimming pared 2 bases from V and 6 bases from J, leaving 16 bases between. The CDR3 loop spans 15 amino acids. This chain's CDR3 is CASSERNRISDGYTF. The CDR3 region has the DNA TGTGCCAGCAGTGAAAGGAACAGAATTTCGGATGGCTACACCTTC.

The chain couples TRBV7-2 to TRBJ2-7; D is uncertain. V dropped 6 bases and J dropped 0 bases, with 9 bases sitting between them. CDR1 SGHTA and CDR2 FQGNSA come from the germline V gene. The CDR3 consists of 13 residues. The chain's CDR3 is CASSPFSSYEQYF. For the CDR3, the DNA is TGTGCCAGCAGTCCTTTTAGCTCCTACGAGCAGTACTTC.

The chain carries TRBV4-2 and TRBJ1-5; a weak D match, TRBD1 (5 bases). Germline V CDR1 and CDR2: LGHNA, YNFKEQ. The ends were cut back, 1 base at V and 1 base at J, with 8 bases in the middle. The CDR3 has 15 amino acids. The CDR3 protein is CASSQARESNQPQHF. CDR3 coding DNA: TGTGCCAGCAGCCAAGCCAGGGAAAGCAATCAGCCCCAGCATTTT.